These T cell receptor beta chains were read from a single sample in a study of T cell responses to AZD1222 COVID-19 vaccine. Libraries were prepared by immunoSEQ multiplex PCR; TCRdb keeps only in-frame clonotypes and omits some of them. This table has about 150,000 clones, around 93% appearing once. This specimen was peripheral blood, taken 28 days after the second AZD1222 dose. These receptors were obtained from an adult who received the AZD1222 COVID-19 vaccine. Each CDR3 is given with its conserved first and last residue. D genes are given only for firm matches. Some rows mark clone size as missing; the rest say once, few, many or name a class of expanded clone.

j_call: TRBJ1-4
d_call: NA
clone_size: NA
v_call: TRBV27
cdr3_nt: TGTGCCAGCAGTCCGACGGTTCAACTGTTTTTT
cdr3_aa: CASSPTVQLFF

j_call: TRBJ1-2
d_call: NA
clone_size: NA
v_call: TRBV4-1
cdr3_nt: TGCGCCAGCAGCCAAGAGGGGTATGGCTACACCTTC
cdr3_aa: CASSQEGYGYTF

j_call: TRBJ2-3
d_call: NA
clone_size: NA
v_call: TRBV19
cdr3_nt: TGTGCCAGTAGTATGGACTGGCGGGGCGATACGCAGTATTTT
cdr3_aa: CASSMDWRGDTQYF

j_call: TRBJ1-5
d_call: NA
clone_size: NA
v_call: TRBV27
cdr3_nt: TGTGCCAGCAGTTTATTTTCCCAGCCTAATCAGCCCCAGCATTTT
cdr3_aa: CASSLFSQPNQPQHF

j_call: TRBJ1-6
d_call: NA
clone_size: NA
v_call: TRBV4-2
cdr3_nt: TGTGCCAGCAGCCAGGGGAATTCACCCCTCCACTTT
cdr3_aa: CASSQGNSPLHF

j_call: TRBJ2-1
d_call: NA
clone_size: once
v_call: TRBV7-2
cdr3_nt: TGTGCCAGCAGCTTAGAGTCCGCGAATGAGCAGTTCTTC
cdr3_aa: CASSLESANEQFF

j_call: TRBJ1-4
d_call: NA
clone_size: NA
v_call: TRBV7-9
cdr3_nt: TGTGCCAGCAGCTTAGGGGAGGGGACTAATGAAAAACTGTTTTTT
cdr3_aa: CASSLGEGTNEKLFF

j_call: TRBJ1-5
d_call: NA
clone_size: NA
v_call: TRBV4-2
cdr3_nt: TGTGCCAGCAGCCAAGATCAGTTTCAGCCCCAGCATTTT
cdr3_aa: CASSQDQFQPQHF

j_call: TRBJ2-1
d_call: TRBD1
clone_size: NA
v_call: TRBV7-3
cdr3_nt: TGTGCCAGCAGCTTAAGCGGGACAGGGGGGAGCAATGAGCAGTTCTTC
cdr3_aa: CASSLSGTGGSNEQFF

j_call: TRBJ2-1
d_call: TRBD2
clone_size: NA
v_call: TRBV29-1
cdr3_nt: TGCAGCGTGACTGGACTAGCGGGAGATATCTCCTACAATGAGCAGTTCTTC
cdr3_aa: CSVTGLAGDISYNEQFF

j_call: TRBJ1-2
d_call: NA
clone_size: NA
v_call: TRBV4-1
cdr3_nt: TGCGCCAGCAGCCAACCTCGATCGGGTGTCGGCTATGGCTACACCTTC
cdr3_aa: CASSQPRSGVGYGYTF

j_call: TRBJ2-1
d_call: NA
clone_size: NA
v_call: TRBV5-1
cdr3_nt: TGCGCCAGCAGCTTAGGCCTGAGCAATGAGCAGTTCTTC
cdr3_aa: CASSLGLSNEQFF

j_call: TRBJ2-5
d_call: NA
clone_size: NA
v_call: TRBV15
cdr3_nt: TGTGCCACCGGAGGGGAACTCCACGAGACCCAGTACTTC
cdr3_aa: CATGGELHETQYF

j_call: TRBJ2-3
d_call: TRBD2
clone_size: NA
v_call: TRBV5-6
cdr3_nt: TGTGCCAGCAGCTTGTTTCTAGCGGAGACCAAGGGCACAGATACGCAGTATTTT
cdr3_aa: CASSLFLAETKGTDTQYF

j_call: TRBJ1-2
d_call: TRBD1
clone_size: NA
v_call: TRBV5-1
cdr3_nt: TGCGCCAGCAGCTTGGACAGGGGATCTTATGGCTACACCTTC
cdr3_aa: CASSLDRGSYGYTF

j_call: TRBJ2-3
d_call: NA
clone_size: NA
v_call: TRBV5-1
cdr3_nt: TGCGCCAGCAGCGTCAGCTGGGATACGCAGTATTTT
cdr3_aa: CASSVSWDTQYF

j_call: TRBJ2-1
d_call: NA
clone_size: NA
v_call: TRBV29-1
cdr3_nt: TGCAGCGTATCTGGAGATAGCTCCTACAATGAGCAGTTCTTC
cdr3_aa: CSVSGDSSYNEQFF

j_call: TRBJ1-1
d_call: TRBD1
clone_size: NA
v_call: TRBV19
cdr3_nt: TGTGCCAGTAGCACCACTGGACAGGGGCCCACTGAAGCTTTCTTT
cdr3_aa: CASSTTGQGPTEAFF

j_call: TRBJ2-2
d_call: NA
clone_size: NA
v_call: TRBV7-3
cdr3_nt: TGTGCCAGCAGCCTTCAGGCGAACACCGGGGAGCTGTTTTTT
cdr3_aa: CASSLQANTGELFF

j_call: TRBJ2-5
d_call: NA
clone_size: few
v_call: TRBV7-9
cdr3_nt: TGTGCCAGCAGCCCGCTTGTTCGTTTAGTCCAAGAGACCCAGTACTTC
cdr3_aa: CASSPLVRLVQETQYF

j_call: TRBJ1-6
d_call: NA
clone_size: NA
v_call: TRBV3-1/TRBV3-2
cdr3_nt: TGTGCCAGCAGCCAAGATAGGGGGGATTCACCCCTCCACTTT
cdr3_aa: CASSQDRGDSPLHF

j_call: TRBJ2-3
d_call: NA
clone_size: NA
v_call: TRBV15
cdr3_nt: TGTGCCACCAGCAGAGCCGGACCCAGCACAGATACGCAGTATTTT
cdr3_aa: CATSRAGPSTDTQYF

j_call: TRBJ2-7
d_call: NA
clone_size: NA
v_call: TRBV3-1/TRBV3-2
cdr3_nt: TGTGCCAGCAGCTACGAGGGGCAGGGAAGCTACGAGCAGTACTTC
cdr3_aa: CASSYEGQGSYEQYF

j_call: TRBJ2-7
d_call: NA
clone_size: NA
v_call: TRBV6-1
cdr3_nt: TGTGCCAGCAGTGAATTTAGCCAAAACTACGAGCAGTACTTC
cdr3_aa: CASSEFSQNYEQYF

j_call: TRBJ1-1
d_call: TRBD1
clone_size: NA
v_call: TRBV5-1
cdr3_nt: TGCGCCAGCAGCTTGAGGGGGCGCGACACTGAAGCTTTCTTT
cdr3_aa: CASSLRGRDTEAFF

j_call: TRBJ2-3
d_call: NA
clone_size: once
v_call: TRBV7-2
cdr3_nt: TGTGCCAGCAGCTCTAGCGTGGGGCCAGATACGCAGTATTTT
cdr3_aa: CASSSSVGPDTQYF

j_call: TRBJ1-2
d_call: TRBD1
clone_size: NA
v_call: TRBV5-4
cdr3_nt: TGTGCCAGCAGCTTATGGGGGGGACAGTATACCTATGGCTACACCTTC
cdr3_aa: CASSLWGGQYTYGYTF

j_call: TRBJ2-7
d_call: TRBD2
clone_size: NA
v_call: TRBV11-3
cdr3_nt: TGTGCCAGCAGCTCAGGGACTAGCGCCGGCGAGCAGTACTTC
cdr3_aa: CASSSGTSAGEQYF

j_call: TRBJ2-1
d_call: TRBD2
clone_size: NA
v_call: TRBV6-5
cdr3_nt: TGTGCCAGCAGTTTCGGACTAGCGACTCCTCAGTTCTTC
cdr3_aa: CASSFGLATPQFF

j_call: TRBJ2-7
d_call: NA
clone_size: NA
v_call: TRBV5-4
cdr3_nt: TGTGCCAGCAGCCCGCCCCTTCGGACGGTCAACTACGAGCAGTACTTC
cdr3_aa: CASSPPLRTVNYEQYF

j_call: TRBJ2-7
d_call: NA
clone_size: NA
v_call: TRBV4-3
cdr3_nt: TGCGCCAGCAGCCAAGATTGGCAGGGCTGGGCCTACGAGCAGTACTTC
cdr3_aa: CASSQDWQGWAYEQYF